This TCR beta chain was recovered during a study of blood T cell repertoires in COVID-19. Study summary: The United States, Italy and Spain were the sources of the acute and convalescent COVID-19 samples. T cells, B-cell-depleted T cells, or PBMCs supplied cDNA or gDNA.

This CDR3 is built from 15 residues. Germline loops: CDR1 SGHAT, CDR2 FQDESV (reference sequence). The junction had 2 bases not matched to a gene; V was cut back by 1 base and J by 0 bases. Per the authors' pipeline: How many nucleated cells were present was estimated from reference gene primer amplification. Sequenced by immunoSEQ multiplex PCR; TCRdb stores in-frame clones only, minus some. For V, J and clone size, that table is used; D and trimming come from the DNA. The top ten hold about 1% of the sample, which has about 78,000 clones, 90% seen once. Source material: peripheral blood. The chain joins TRBV11-1 to TRBJ2-7; 8 bases agree with TRBD1. The sequence was collected from a woman between 45 and 65 years old in a cohort sampled during active COVID-19. The CDR3 loop reads CASSLGTGFSYEQYF. CDR3 nucleotide sequence: TGTGCCAGCAGCTTAGGGACAGGGTTCTCCTACGAGCAGTACTTC.